This TCR beta chain was captured by sequencing in a study of T cells after yellow fever vaccination. Study findings and constraints: Primary-vaccination clones mostly resurfaced post-booster (96% CD4, roughly 90% CD8). It was a weaker secondary response, yet one that peaked faster, at day 5 versus 15.

In its sample, this clonotype was seen a few times. Antigen: not known. The CDR3 length is 13 residues. CDR1 and CDR2 from the germline V gene are SGHTA and FQGNSA. V was trimmed by 5 bases and J by 4 bases, leaving 9 bases between them. The authors made TCR cDNA by 5'RACE template switching, adding a universal primer site and UMIs. One entry per CDR3 protein results from TCRdb running MiXCR on the 5' RACE reads. The data show 200,000 to 300,000 distinct CDR3 sequences, with 13% seen just once and roughly 0.5% held by the top ten. The V and J genes are TRBV7-2 and TRBJ2-1, with D maybe TRBD1 (5 bases). This receptor was taken from a man aged 25-45 years who received the YFV17D yellow fever vaccine. Sequenced here: CD4+ T cells sorted from PBMCs, sampled 45 days after the yellow fever booster vaccination. The CDR3 spells CASSVTGYNEQFF. The CDR3 region has the DNA TGTGCCAGCAGCGTCACAGGTTACAATGAGCAGTTCTTC.